The 32 T cell receptor beta chains below were found in one sample sequenced in a study of response to subunit inactivated influenza vaccine. TCRdb processed the RT-PCR reads anew with MiXCR; each CDR3 protein has one entry. This repertoire shows hundreds of thousands of distinct CDR3 sequences, about a fifth found once; its top ten account for about 11%. Sequencing was performed on PBMCs from blood, taken around 5 days after vaccination. The source is a man in his fifties or sixties who received an inactivated influenza vaccine.

In its sample, this clonotype was seen a few times. The V and J genes are TRBV16 and TRBJ2-1; no firm D call. The CDR3 runs to 13 residues. With 1 base removed from V and 7 bases from J, the gap between germline ends came to 8 bases. Germline V CDR1 and CDR2: KGHSY, FQNENV. The CDR3 loop reads CASSQLWVNEQFF. CDR3 nucleotide sequence: TGTGCCAGCAGCCAATTGTGGGTAAATGAGCAGTTCTTC.

This clonotype was seen more than once but under ten times. V is TRBV4-2 and J is TRBJ2-3; 8 bases fit TRBD2. CDR1 LGHNA and CDR2 YNFKEQ come from the germline V gene. The length of the CDR3 is 16 residues. J was trimmed by 3 bases and V by 0 bases; bases with no gene match: 5. The CDR3 region has the DNA TGTGCCAGCAGCCAAGATTTCCGGGGGGGGACAGATACGCAGTATTTT. Protein sequence: CASSQDFRGGTDTQYF.

This clonotype occurred many times. The genes are TRBV29-1 and TRBJ2-7, with D possibly being TRBD1 (5 bases). V was pared by 4 bases and J by 1 base, with 8 bases between. This CDR3 has 12 amino acids. Germline-derived CDR1 and CDR2 are SQVTM and ANQGSEA. In DNA, the CDR3 is TGCAGCGTTGCGACAGCTTCCTACGAGCAGTACTTC. Amino acids: CSVATASYEQYF.

The table lists this clonotype with a few counts. V is TRBV3-1 and J is TRBJ1-5; no definite D call. There are 12 residues in the CDR3. Between the trimmed V and J ends, which lost 3 bases and 2 bases, there was a span of 2 bases. From germline, CDR1 is LGHDT and CDR2 YNNKEL (reference sequence). DNA for the CDR3: TGTGCCAGCAGCCATGGCAATCAGCCCCAGCATTTT. Translating gives CASSHGNQPQHF.

There are a few counts of this clonotype. This sequence joins TRBV25-1 and TRBJ1-5; no definite D call. The CDR3 totals 12 residues. Germline values: CDR1 MGHDK, CDR2 SYGVNS. Between the trimmed V and J ends, which lost 3 bases and 5 bases, there was a span of 5 bases. In nucleotides, the CDR3 is TGTGCCAGCAGTGACTGGGATCAGCCCCAGCATTTT. Its protein product is CASSDWDQPQHF.

This sequence joins TRBV29-1 and TRBJ1-2; 7 bases are a match to TRBD1. Germline loops: CDR1 SQVTM, CDR2 ANQGSEA. The CDR3 has 13 residues. Trimming cost V 6 bases and J 8 bases; bases outside gene matches: 12. CDR3 in amino acids: CSVGTEGARGYTF. In nucleotides, the CDR3 is TGCAGCGTGGGGACGGAGGGGGCTAGAGGCTACACCTTC.

This chain links TRBV7-9 with TRBJ1-5, with a possible D match to TRBD1 (6 bases). Germline assignment: CDR1 SEHNR and CDR2 FQNEAQ (reference sequence). The CDR3 loop spans 15 amino acids. V lost 7 bases and J lost 4, with 17 bases in between. This chain's CDR3 is CASTWITGINQPQHF. For the CDR3, the DNA is TGTGCCAGCACGTGGATCACAGGGATTAATCAGCCCCAGCATTTT.

This clonotype was detected only a few times. The genes are TRBV29-1 and TRBJ2-1, with 7 bases that match TRBD1. The CDR3 is 13 residues long. Germline lookup yields CDR1 SQVTM and CDR2 ANQGSEA. With V trimmed by 3 bases and J by 3 bases, 2 bases remained unmatched. The CDR3 coding sequence is TGCAGCGTTGATAGGGACAGCTACAATGAGCAGTTCTTC. Encoded protein: CSVDRDSYNEQFF.

This clonotype appeared many times. The J gene is TRBJ2-5, the V gene TRBV15; perhaps TRBD1 as D (5 bases). The CDR3 totals 15 residues. The germline CDR1 and CDR2 sequences are LNHNV and YYDKDF (reference sequence). Trimming left V 1 base short and J 2 bases short, with 11 bases between. CDR3 DNA: TGTGCCACCAGCAGAGCAAGGACAAGACAAGAGACCCAGTACTTC. Its translation is CATSRARTRQETQYF.

J is TRBJ2-7 and V is TRBV20-1; 8 positions match TRBD2. Trimming took 3 bases from V and 6 from J; bases not matched to a gene: 4. The germline V gene encodes CDR1 DFQATT and CDR2 SNEGSKA (reference sequence). The CDR3 consists of 12 residues. CDR3 nucleotides: TGCAGTGCTAGCGGGGGGGCAAGCGAGCAGTACTTC. It is translated as CSASGGASEQYF.

The CDR3 sequence: CASSLTGSRSYEQYF. CDR3 in DNA: TGCGCCAGCAGTCTAACGGGTTCTCGGAGCTACGAGCAGTACTTC. The rearrangement links TRBV5-1 to TRBJ2-7, with unresolved D. Deletions cut 5 bases from V and 3 bases from J, with 18 bases between. Germline lookup yields CDR1 SGHRS and CDR2 YFSETQ. The CDR3 extends over 15 amino acids.

There are many counts of this clonotype. The V gene is TRBV12-3 or TRBV12-4, the J gene TRBJ2-7; 7 bases fit TRBD1. CDR3 length: 14 residues. Trimming took 5 bases from V and 7 from J; bases not matched to a gene: 11. CDR3 DNA sequence: TGTGCCAGCAGTCCCGACAGGGATTCGGGGGAGCAGTACTTC. Translation gives CASSPDRDSGEQYF.

This clonotype was counted a few times. A read error may produce the germline difference seen at one junction end. The genes are TRBV5-1 and TRBJ2-4, with D unclear. This CDR3 spans 13 amino acids. Germline loops: CDR1 SGHRS, CDR2 YFSETQ. The DNA for the CDR3 is TGCGCCAGCAGCCCCATAGGCGGACGTTTTGAGGACTTC. This sequence encodes CASSPIGGRFEDF.

The chain combines TRBV7-2 with TRBJ2-3; D perhaps matches TRBD2 (5 bases). The length of the CDR3 is 16 residues. Germline CDR1 and CDR2: SGHTA and FQGNSA. V lost 5 bases and J 2 bases, leaving 17 bases between the germline ends. Here the CDR3 DNA reads TGTGCCAGCAGCGCGCAGAGGGTCCCTAACACAGATACGCAGTATTTT. Translating gives CASSAQRVPNTDTQYF.

V usage is TRBV12-3 or TRBV12-4 and J usage is TRBJ2-1, with 10 bases that match TRBD2. This CDR3 has 13 amino acids. J was trimmed by 10 bases and V by 5 bases; bases with no gene match: 5. The CDR3 DNA reads TGTGCCAGCAGTCCAATTAGCGGGGGGGAGCAGTTCTTC. Residues: CASSPISGGEQFF.

This sequence joins TRBV2 and TRBJ1-1, with D maybe TRBD1 (6 bases). The V end was cut by 8 bases, the J end by 4 bases, with 17 bases between. In germline, CDR1 is SNHLY, CDR2 FYNNEI. CDR3 length: 14 amino acids. This CDR3 reads CASGSGGWSTEAFF. As DNA, the CDR3 is TGTGCCAGCGGGAGCGGGGGCTGGAGCACTGAAGCTTTCTTT.

This chain uses TRBV9 with TRBJ2-7; a weak D match, TRBD1 (5 bases). In germline, CDR1 is SGDLS, CDR2 YYNGEE. The CDR3 has 16 amino acids. The V gene lost 0 bases and the J gene lost 0 bases, with 13 bases spanning the gap. CDR3 residues: CASSVGQATDSYEQYF. CDR3 bases: TGTGCCAGCAGCGTAGGTCAAGCGACAGACTCCTACGAGCAGTACTTC.

The chain recombines TRBV6-1 with TRBJ2-6; possibly TRBD1 for D (5 bases). Trimming took off 6 bases at V and 0 bases at J, with 12 bases between the two ends. The germline CDR1 and CDR2 sequences are MNHNS and SASEGT. The length of the CDR3 is 16 residues. The CDR3 sequence: CASSNGHSSGANVLTF. DNA of the CDR3: TGTGCCAGCAGCAACGGACACTCCTCTGGGGCCAACGTCCTGACTTTC.

This clonotype was recorded a few times. This chain connects TRBV10-1 to TRBJ2-7; D may be TRBD1 (6 bases). Germline CDR1 is WNHNN and CDR2 is SYGVQD (reference sequence). V gave up 4 bases and J gave up 7 bases, with 11 bases separating them. The CDR3 is made up of 12 amino acids. CDR3 in DNA: TGCGCCAGCAGTGGGCCACAGGGAGAGCAGTACTTC. Translation gives CASSGPQGEQYF.

V usage is TRBV10-3 and J usage is TRBJ2-5, with D perhaps TRBD2 (6 bases). Germline lookup yields CDR1 ENHRY and CDR2 SYGVKD. The CDR3 extends over 12 amino acids. The ends were cut back, 8 bases at V and 3 bases at J, with 10 bases in the middle. The CDR3 DNA follows: TGTGCCATCGCGGGGCGCGAAGAGACCCAGTACTTC. As protein: CAIAGREETQYF.

The rearrangement joins TRBV6-2 or TRBV6-3 to TRBJ2-5, with D unresolved. The germline V gene encodes CDR1 MNHEY and CDR2 SVGEGT. The CDR3 spans 15 residues. With 2 bases removed from V and 4 bases from J, the gap between germline ends came to 14 bases. CDR3 loop: CASSYPSWSLETQYF. The CDR3 DNA reads TGTGCCAGCAGTTACCCATCCTGGTCTCTAGAGACCCAGTACTTC.

A few counts support this clonotype. The genes are TRBV6-5 and TRBJ1-2; 10 bases align to TRBD1. Trimming cost V 3 bases and J 7 bases; bases outside gene matches: 2. This CDR3 spans 13 amino acids. Germline V gives CDR1 MNHEY, CDR2 SVGAGI. CDR3 sequence reads: CASSYGTGVGYTF. CDR3 bases: TGTGCCAGCAGTTATGGGACAGGGGTTGGCTACACCTTC.

This clonotype showed up just a few times. The V and J genes are TRBV20-1 and TRBJ2-4; 7 bases align to TRBD1. Germline V gene sequence: CDR1 DFQATT, CDR2 SNEGSKA (reference sequence). V dropped 6 bases and J dropped 7; count of bases not matched to a gene: 12. CDR3 length equals 14 residues. CDR3 coding DNA: TGCAGTGCCGTACCGATGACAGGGTTGAACATTCAGTACTTC. Its protein is CSAVPMTGLNIQYF.

This clonotype was counted at least ten times. The chain joins TRBV4-1 to TRBJ2-6, with D perhaps matching TRBD2 (5 bases). The V end was cut by 0 bases, the J end by 2 bases, with 8 bases between. CDR3 length: 16 amino acids. From germline, CDR1 is MGHRA and CDR2 YSYEKL. The chain's CDR3 is CASSQDRETGANVLTF. The DNA for the CDR3 is TGCGCCAGCAGCCAAGATCGGGAAACTGGGGCCAACGTCCTGACTTTC.

This clonotype was detected only a few times. The chain couples TRBV6-1 to TRBJ2-1, with a possible D match to TRBD2 (6 bases). With 5 bases removed from V and 10 bases from J, the gap between germline ends came to 18 bases. The CDR3 contains 14 residues. Germline values: CDR1 MNHNS, CDR2 SASEGT. The DNA of the CDR3 is TGTGCCAGCAGTACCACTAGCCGGGCCCAGGAGCAGTTCTTC. This sequence encodes CASSTTSRAQEQFF.

The chain uses TRBV3-1 and TRBJ2-1; D gene uncertain. Germline V lookup: CDR1 LGHDT, CDR2 YNNKEL (reference sequence). This CDR3 is 12 amino acids long. V lost 3 bases, J lost 10 bases, and 10 bases lay in between. The CDR3 loop is CASSHRQLEQFF. The CDR3 region has the DNA TGTGCCAGCAGCCACCGCCAACTAGAGCAGTTCTTC.

Ten or more counts support this clonotype. CDR3 protein: CASSIIGTGFDEQYF. The CDR3 DNA reads TGTGCCAGCAGCATCATCGGGACAGGGTTCGACGAGCAGTACTTC. This sequence joins TRBV7-2 and TRBJ2-7; 9 bases are a match to TRBD1. CDR1 is SGHTA, CDR2 FQGNSA, per germline. V lost 5 bases to trimming and J lost 5 bases; unmatched junction nucleotides: 10. The CDR3 runs 15 residues.

The genes are TRBV6-2 or TRBV6-3 and TRBJ2-1; D gene uncertain. CDR1 is MNHEY and CDR2 is SVGEGT in the germline V gene. The CDR3 spans 11 residues. Trimming took 2 bases from V and 12 from J, leaving 8 bases between them. DNA for the CDR3: TGTGCCAGCAGTTACAGGCTCTTGCAGTTCTTC. Amino acids: CASSYRLLQFF.

This clonotype has a handful of counts. V gene TRBV5-1 combines with J gene TRBJ2-7; D may match TRBD1 or TRBD2 (5 bases each). Germline V gene data show CDR1 as SGHRS and CDR2 as YFSETQ. This CDR3 contains 14 residues. Deletions cut 4 bases from V and 4 bases from J, with 15 bases between. CDR3 nucleotides: TGCGCCAGCAGCCCCTGGCAGGGCGGGTACGAGCAGTACTTC. As protein: CASSPWQGGYEQYF.

V and J are TRBV28 and TRBJ2-7; the match to TRBD2 covers 11 bases. The CDR3 extends over 16 amino acids. The germline CDR1 and CDR2 sequences are MDHEN and SYDVKM. V gave up 4 bases and J gave up 2 bases; unmatched junction bases: 7. The CDR3 loop is CASSSKTSGKPYEQYF. The CDR3 region has the DNA TGTGCCAGCAGTTCTAAGACTAGCGGGAAACCCTACGAGCAGTACTTC.

This chain links TRBV10-1 with TRBJ2-7; D may be TRBD1 (6 bases). This CDR3 has 15 amino acids. Trimming removed 3 bases at V and 1 base at J, with 13 bases between. Germline CDR1 reads WNHNN; CDR2 reads SYGVQD (reference sequence). The CDR3 loop is CASSDRSGASYEQYF. In nucleotides, the CDR3 is TGCGCCAGCAGTGATCGGTCAGGGGCGTCCTACGAGCAGTACTTC.

The chain couples TRBV7-2 to TRBJ2-3; 9 bases agree with TRBD2. J lost 1 base, V lost 1 base, and 9 bases had no gene match. Germline-derived CDR1 and CDR2 are SGHTA and FQGNSA. The length of the CDR3 is 18 residues. CDR3 coding DNA: TGTGCCAGCAGCTTAGGGCTAGGAGCGGGGGGACGCACAGATACGCAGTATTTT. This gives the protein CASSLGLGAGGRTDTQYF.